This T cell receptor (beta chain) was observed in a study of T cells in Graves' hyperthyroidism and ophthalmopathy. TCR beta CDR3 region amplification was performed from RNA transcripts. First-round RT-PCR targeting the TCR CDR3 was performed with the HTBI primer set. TCRdb used MiXCR to reprocess the multiplex PCR reads, holding one entry per CDR3 protein. The profile shows more than 500,000 distinct CDR3 sequences, roughly 15% of them singletons. The trim removed 5 bases at V and 5 bases at J, leaving 7 bases unmatched. The CDR3 length is 14 residues. Germline CDR1 MDHEN, CDR2 SYDVKM. Clinicians diagnosed patients from clinical symptoms, serum thyroxine and TRAb, thyroid ultrasound and orbital computed tomography.

The chain employs TRBV28 and TRBJ1-2; 8 nucleotides line up with TRBD1. Input material: blood. This sequence was found in a woman under 40 with Graves' hyperthyroidism. The CDR3 loop reads CASSGDRLSYGYTF. The CDR3 DNA reads as TGTGCCAGCAGTGGGGACAGGCTTTCTTATGGCTACACCTTC.